This passage covers 24 T cell receptor beta chains from one sample sequenced in a study of shared clonotypes between healthy human individuals. This table comes from immunoSEQ multiplex PCR, and its TCRdb copy is limited to in-frame clones, with some not included. The sample has over 400,000 clones, 95% to 97% seen once. Sequences were obtained from naive CD4+ T cells sorted from blood. The sample's subset: CD45RA+ positively selected. Every receptor here comes from a woman in her 30s in good health.

Points on this clone: Other DNA variants within this sample encode the same CDR3. The chain has TRBV27 and TRBJ2-3; TRBD2 might be the D (5 bases). The CDR3 has 14 residues. Trimming stripped 2 bases from V and 2 bases from J, with 8 bases between. In germline, CDR1 is MNHEY, CDR2 SMNVEV (reference sequence). Here the CDR3 reads CASSLSGLTDTQYF. CDR3 DNA: TGTGCCAGCAGTTTAAGCGGACTCACAGATACGCAGTATTTT.

In the case of this clone: Other nucleotide sequences from this sample produce the same CDR3. The chain couples TRBV5-1 to TRBJ2-7, with a tentative D call TRBD1 (5 bases). This CDR3 is built from 12 residues. With 1 base removed from V and 4 bases from J, the gap between germline ends came to 6 bases. Germline assignment: CDR1 SGHRS and CDR2 YFSETQ. The CDR3 is CASSLQGYEQYF. The CDR3 DNA reads TGCGCCAGCAGCTTGCAGGGTTACGAGCAGTACTTC.

The chain couples TRBV7-3 to TRBJ2-3; 12 nucleotides line up with TRBD2. V gave up 5 bases and J gave up 0 bases; unmatched junction bases: 3. The CDR3 covers 16 residues. Germline CDR1 is SGHTA and CDR2 is FQGTGA. CDR3 protein: CASSPGTSGSTDTQYF. DNA of the CDR3: TGTGCCAGCAGCCCCGGGACTAGCGGGAGCACAGATACGCAGTATTTT.

The V and J genes are TRBV14 and TRBJ2-5, with D perhaps TRBD1 (6 bases). V was cut by 4 bases and J by 5 bases, with 20 bases left in between. Per the germline V gene, CDR1 is SGHDN and CDR2 is FVKESK. The CDR3 sequence is 16 residues long. CDR3 nucleotides: TGTGCCAGCAGCCGCCGCCGGGACACGGTATGGGAGACCCAGTACTTC. Amino acid sequence: CASSRRRDTVWETQYF.

In DNA, the CDR3 is TGTGCCAGCAGCTTAGCGCTGGGGCAGGGGCAGCCCCAGCATTTT. It encodes CASSLALGQGQPQHF. The genes are TRBV7-9 and TRBJ1-5; possibly TRBD1 for D (6 bases). The V end lost 0 bases, the J end lost 7 bases, and 13 bases lay between the germline ends. Germline V gene sequence: CDR1 SEHNR, CDR2 FQNEAQ (reference sequence). This CDR3 has 15 amino acids. Combining the CDR3 with reference TRBV7-9 and TRBJ1-5 gives the whole variable domain DTGVSQNPRHKITKRGQNVTFRCDPISEHNRLYWYRQTLGQGPEFLTYFQNEAQLEKSRLLSDRFSAERPKGSFSTLEIQRTEQGDSAMYLCASSLALGQGQPQHFGDGTRLSIL.

The genes are TRBV6-1 and TRBJ2-1; D tentatively reads TRBD1 or TRBD2 (5 bases each). CDR1 is MNHNS, CDR2 SASEGT, per germline. Trimming pared 6 bases from V and 0 bases from J, leaving 12 bases between. The CDR3 is 15 amino acids. In nucleotides, the CDR3 is TGTGCCAGCAGAGAGGGGTCGAGCTCCTACAATGAGCAGTTCTTC. Its translation is CASREGSSSYNEQFF.

The rearrangement uses TRBV27 and TRBJ2-2; weak D call: TRBD2 (6 bases). The CDR3 consists of 12 residues. V gave up 4 bases and J gave up 7 bases, with 7 bases separating them. Germline CDR1 reads MNHEY; CDR2 reads SMNVEV (reference sequence). For the CDR3, the DNA is TGTGCCAGCAGTTGGGGGGACGGGGAGCTGTTTTTT. It is translated as CASSWGDGELFF.

The chain couples TRBV18 to TRBJ2-3; maybe TRBD1 (6 bases). CDR1 and CDR2 from the germline V gene are KGHSH and LQKENI. This CDR3 is 15 amino acids long. The V gene lost 6 bases and the J gene lost 1 base, with 14 bases spanning the gap. Here the CDR3 DNA reads TGTGCCAGCTCGTATTCGACAGGCCGCACAGATACGCAGTATTTT. This codes for CASSYSTGRTDTQYF.

The rearrangement joins TRBV28 to TRBJ2-7, with TRBD2 matching over 10 bases. Looked up from germline, CDR1 is MDHEN and CDR2 is SYDVKM. With V trimmed by 6 bases and J by 2 bases, 7 bases remained unmatched. The CDR3 sequence is 15 residues long. The CDR3, as DNA: TGTGCCAGCAGACATGGGACTAGCGCGACCTACGAGCAGTACTTC. Translating it yields CASRHGTSATYEQYF.

The gene calls are TRBV2 and TRBJ2-1; 9 bases map to TRBD2. The CDR3 is 16 residues long. Germline CDR1 SNHLY, CDR2 FYNNEI. Trimming removed 4 bases from V and 3 bases from J; junction bases left unmatched: 7. The CDR3 DNA reads as TGTGCCAGCAGTGGCCGCGGGAGGGCCTTCTACAATGAGCAGTTCTTC. Protein: CASSGRGRAFYNEQFF.

The chain combines TRBV9 with TRBJ1-2; no definite D call. Germline V CDR1 and CDR2: SGDLS, YYNGEE. V was clipped by 2 bases and J by 6 bases, with 11 bases between them. There are 13 residues in the CDR3. The CDR3: CASSVAGTHGYTF. DNA for the CDR3: TGTGCCAGCAGCGTGGCGGGAACTCATGGCTACACCTTC.

V is TRBV6-1 and J is TRBJ2-5; TRBD1 might be the D (5 bases). The CDR3 is made up of 19 amino acids. The germline V gene encodes CDR1 MNHNS and CDR2 SASEGT. V gave up 2 bases and J gave up 6 bases, with 28 bases separating them. CDR3 sequence (DNA): TGTGCCAGCAGTGAACCGTTAACCTTCGTCAGGGCCCGGATGAAGACCCAGTACTTC. Translated, it gives CASSEPLTFVRARMKTQYF.

The chain recombines TRBV28 with TRBJ2-1; 9 bases line up with TRBD2. Germline lookup yields CDR1 MDHEN and CDR2 SYDVKM. The CDR3 spans 14 residues. The CDR3 coding sequence is TGTGTTAGCGGGAGAGCGATATTAAACAATGAGCAGTTCTTC. This sequence encodes CVSGRAILNNEQFF.

This chain uses TRBV15 with TRBJ2-3, with TRBD2 matching over 10 bases. The CDR3 sequence is 18 residues long. Germline lookup yields CDR1 LNHNV and CDR2 YYDKDF (reference sequence). The ends lost 0 bases at V and 3 bases at J; junction bases unmatched: 9. The DNA of the CDR3 is TGTGCCACCAGCAGAGATTTGGGGCTAGCGGGAGAGACAGATACGCAGTATTTT. Amino acid sequence: CATSRDLGLAGETDTQYF.

The rearrangement links TRBV5-1 to TRBJ2-3; TRBD2 matches at 7 bases. Trimming at V came to 7 bases and at J to 0 bases, leaving 8 bases not matched to a gene. The CDR3 length is 15 residues. Germline-derived CDR1 and CDR2 are SGHRS and YFSETQ. The DNA for the CDR3 is TGCGCCAGCGGCGAGCGGGGCACTAGCACAGATACGCAGTATTTT. Translating gives CASGERGTSTDTQYF.

This sequence joins TRBV9 and TRBJ2-7; D ambiguous. There are 16 residues in the CDR3. V lost 0 bases to trimming and J lost 2 bases, with 15 bases between them. Germline-derived CDR1 and CDR2 are SGDLS and YYNGEE. The CDR3 is CASSVALDLPTYEQYF. The CDR3 DNA sequence: TGTGCCAGCAGCGTAGCTCTGGACCTCCCTACCTACGAGCAGTACTTC. The variable domain in full, with the rest retrieved from reference TRBV9 and TRBJ2-7, is DSGVTQTPKHLITATGQRVTLRCSPRSGDLSVYWYQQSLDQGLQFLIQYYNGEERAKGNILERFSAQQFPDLHSELNLSSLELGDSALYFCASSVALDLPTYEQYFGPGTRLTVT.

This clone was observed a single time. This sequence joins TRBV7-2 and TRBJ2-5; 8 bases align to TRBD2. The J call may be incorrect, as the DNA end agrees better with TRBJ2-7. The CDR3 loop spans 14 amino acids. The germline V gene has CDR1 SGHTA and CDR2 FQGNSA. CDR3 residues: CASTPAGGPYEQYF. In DNA, the CDR3 is TGTGCCAGCACCCCGGCGGGAGGACCCTACGAGCAGTACTTC.

This clone was seen once. V and J are TRBV19 and TRBJ2-7; D unresolved. Trimming shortened V by 0 bases and J by 0 bases, and 6 bases separated the two germline ends. The CDR3 runs to 14 residues. Germline CDR1 LNHDA, CDR2 SQIVND (reference sequence). CDR3 sequence: CASSIDRSSYEQYF. The CDR3 DNA is TGTGCCAGTAGTATAGATCGGAGCTCCTACGAGCAGTACTTC. Full variable domain (rest looked up from reference TRBV19 and TRBJ2-7): DGGITQSPKYLFRKEGQNVTLSCEQNLNHDAMYWYRQDPGQGLRLIYYSQIVNDFQKGDIAEGYSVSREKKESFPLTVTSAQKNPTAFYLCASSIDRSSYEQYFGPGTRLTVT.

Comments on this clone: One end of the junction varies from germline; a read error may be responsible. CDR3 DNA: TGTGCCAGCAGCCCGATCCTCCCCTCCAACAATGAGCAGTTCTTC. It is translated as CASSPILPSNNEQFF. The chain has TRBV11-2 and TRBJ2-1; no clear D. Germline V lookup: CDR1 SGHAT, CDR2 FQNNGV. The length of the CDR3 is 15 residues.

The chain links TRBV23-1 to TRBJ2-5; D possibly corresponds to TRBD2 (6 bases). TRBV23-1 is filed as an ORF, its function uncertain. With 1 base removed from V and 4 bases from J, the gap between germline ends came to 10 bases. This CDR3 spans 14 amino acids. CDR3 amino acids: CASSQYAGRETQYF. In DNA, the CDR3 is TGCGCCAGCAGTCAATATGCGGGACGAGAGACCCAGTACTTC.

About this clone itself: Other DNA sequences in the sample encode the same CDR3. V is TRBV18 and J is TRBJ1-2, with 8 bases that match TRBD1. The length of the CDR3 is 14 residues. V trimming: 2 bases; J trimming: 3 bases; junction bases outside the gene matches: 2. Looked up from germline, CDR1 is KGHSH and CDR2 is LQKENI. The CDR3, as DNA: TGTGCCAGCTCACCAGGGGGACAGGACTATGGCTACACCTTC. Its translation is CASSPGGQDYGYTF.

The rearrangement joins TRBV7-3 to TRBJ2-1; 11 bases are a match to TRBD2. The CDR3 totals 16 residues. In germline, CDR1 is SGHTA, CDR2 FQGTGA. V lost 4 bases to trimming and J lost 2 bases; unmatched junction nucleotides: 4. CDR3 residues: CASSSSLAGAYNEQFF. The CDR3 nucleotides are TGTGCCAGCAGCTCCTCACTAGCGGGAGCCTACAATGAGCAGTTCTTC.

The V gene is TRBV6-6, the J gene TRBJ2-7, with D tentatively TRBD2 (5 bases). Deletions cut 2 bases from V and 2 bases from J, with 13 bases between. In germline, CDR1 is MNHNY, CDR2 SVGAGI (reference sequence). CDR3 length equals 15 residues. CDR3 DNA sequence: TGTGCCAGCAGTTACGGGGTGGGAGTCACCTACGAGCAGTACTTC. Its translation is CASSYGVGVTYEQYF.

This clone was picked up one time. This CDR3 is CASSRDTNNSPLHF. The CDR3 nucleotides are TGTGCCAGCAGCCGGGACACCAATAATTCACCCCTCCACTTT. The V and J genes are TRBV6-5 and TRBJ1-6, with D possibly matching TRBD1 (6 bases). From germline, CDR1 is MNHEY and CDR2 SVGAGI. V lost 6 bases and J lost 5, with 11 bases in between. CDR3 length: 14 residues.